A selection of T cell receptor beta chains follows, all from one sample in a study of blood T cell repertoires in COVID-19. Assay: immunoSEQ multiplex PCR; the TCRdb copy retains only in-frame clones and omits some. The sample contains fewer than 300,000 clones, 87% of which appear only once. What was sequenced was peripheral blood. The receptors were gathered from a woman aged 40 to 50 who had recovered from COVID-19. The conserved cysteine and the conserved F or W are not part of the CDR3 here.

TRBV7-8	17	TRBJ1-5	ASSRLPGKLITGNQPQH
TRBV18	12	TRBJ1-1	ASSPLDLNTEAF
TRBV12-3/TRBV12-4	11	TRBJ1-5	ASSSNSNQPQH
TRBV6-5	13	TRBJ1-1	ASSYGREANTEAF
TRBV5-1	13	TRBJ1-2	ASSSDSPGLYGYT
TRBV5-1	11	TRBJ2-7	ASSLLTGSEQY
TRBV12-5	13	TRBJ2-5	ASGLLWGGQETQY
TRBV3-1/TRBV3-2	15	TRBJ2-3	ASGSRARGASMDTQY
TRBV2	11	TRBJ2-7	ASSSLQGYEQY
TRBV7-2	12	TRBJ1-2	ASSPRGIDYGYT
TRBV7-9	12	TRBJ1-2	ASSSYLVEDGYT
TRBV5-1	13	TRBJ2-5	ASSLSEVYQETQY
TRBV4-3	13	TRBJ2-5	ASSQDIEQGKTQY
TRBV11-2	12	TRBJ1-3	ASSLSGGGNTIY
TRBV15	17	TRBJ2-7	ATSRGSFFGTGEPYEQY
TRBV5-1	12	TRBJ2-7	ASSFTGQGNEQY
TRBV18	11	TRBJ2-3	ASSPGAEETQY
TRBV30	13	TRBJ2-3	AWSAWDKHTDTQY
TRBV5-1	13	TRBJ1-3	ASSLGDRGGNTIY
TRBV10-3	11	TRBJ2-7	AIRGQGRDEQY
TRBV10-3	12	TRBJ1-1	AISPTLTDSSAF
TRBV15	14	TRBJ2-1	ATSRGGRGAINEQF
TRBV5-1	14	TRBJ2-3	ASSLGTGGVGDTQY
TRBV30	12	TRBJ2-5	AWGTGENVETQY
TRBV16	13	TRBJ2-5	ASSQRSPRQETQY
TRBV4-1	13	TRBJ1-2	ASSRSFSANYGYT
TRBV19	12	TRBJ2-7	ASSISGYSYEQY
TRBV5-4	12	TRBJ1-2	ASSLDRGFYGYT
TRBV2	10	TRBJ1-3	ASTRDTNTIY
TRBV7-6	14	TRBJ1-5	ASSLKPPGSNQPQH
TRBV14	11	TRBJ1-2	ASSLDRAYGYT
TRBV19	12	TRBJ2-7	ASSGQGVGYEQY
TRBV10-2	11	TRBJ2-1	ASSPDYFFEQF
TRBV6-7	15	TRBJ1-3	ASSSTQLQESGNTIY
TRBV30	12	TRBJ1-2	AWSVRIQVEGYT
TRBV3-1/TRBV3-2	11	TRBJ2-3	ASSQGVWDTQY